Described below is a single T cell receptor (beta chain) sequence and its context. What antigen it recognizes has not been identified. Base-call qualities are not available, and no considerably larger clone is one nucleotide away. The data were obtained in a study of T cell changes during pregnancy in multiple sclerosis (dated by TCRdb to the late 2010s). A note on the overall study: Changes in the T cell repertoire over the course of pregnancy were examined in this study in women with multiple sclerosis.

From the germline V gene, CDR1 is SGHRS and CDR2 is YFSETQ. The CDR3 starts with the cysteine, ends with the phenylalanine, and has 12 residues. Here the CDR3 DNA is all that survives: 36 bases in frame from base 1. The junction shows trimming of 4 bases on V and 5 bases on J, plus 10 bases between the germline ends. Libraries came from the immunoSEQ multiplex PCR assay. The clones in this table, taken by TCRdb from immuneACCESS, are in-frame only. Not every clone is retained; where verified, under half of the shortfall comes from an unresolved V gene, and the cause of the rest is unknown. Here the sample has about 100,000 clones; around 92% occur a single time. Less than 2% of the sample is in the top ten clones.

The receptor was derived from a female donor with multiple sclerosis, enrolled in a pregnancy study. In this chain, TRBV5-1 is recombined with TRBJ2-7; the D gene lacks a confident call. Sequenced here: peripheral blood, sampled after pregnancy. The CDR3 protein: CASSLPTDEQYF. The sequence in DNA is TGCGCCAGCAGCCTTCCAACGGACGAGCAGTACTTC.